What follows describes a single T cell receptor (beta chain). Its target is unknown. These data come from a study of CD8 T cells in acute hepatitis C reinfection. Looked up from germline, CDR1 is MNHEY and CDR2 is SMNVEV (reference sequence). Trimming shortened V by 5 bases and J by 4 bases, and 8 bases separated the two germline ends. The CDR3 has 13 residues. General study findings and limits: Acute resolver, follow-up resolver and acute chronic samples had similar high diversity. TRBV04 and TRBV06 were preferentially used in all groups, not explained by naive pool overrepresentation.

Time point specified: naive CD8 control sorted from an acute-time-point sample. Every 3 months, donors from a Montreal cohort of people who inject drugs were followed. Only in-frame clones appear in the TCRdb table, and some are missing; sequencing was by immunoSEQ multiplex PCR. The repertoire holds approximately 40,000 clones, with 70% to 90% as singletons. Input material: naive CD8+ T cells from PBMCs. The chain links TRBV27 to TRBJ2-2; D is unclear. The receptor was derived from a woman under 30 who spontaneously cleared hepatitis C infection. The CDR3 protein is CASSTSFTGELFF. CDR3 sequence (DNA): TGTGCCAGCAGTACCTCTTTCACCGGGGAGCTGTTTTTT.